The 12 T cell receptor beta chains reported below all come from one sample, sequenced in a study of blood T cell repertoires in COVID-19. This table comes from immunoSEQ multiplex PCR, and its TCRdb copy is limited to in-frame clones, with some not included. The sample lists 150,000 to 200,000 clones; 80% were seen once. The sample was PBMCs or T cells enriched from blood (not recorded which). The receptors were sampled from a man aged 55 to 70 who had been exposed to COVID-19.

This sequence joins TRBV7-8 and TRBJ2-1, with D possibly being TRBD2 (6 bases). The V gene's germline CDR1 is SGHVS and CDR2 FQNEAQ. V gave up 2 bases and J gave up 9 bases, with 17 bases separating them. The CDR3 sequence is 15 residues long. The CDR3 DNA sequence: TGTGCCAGCAGCTTACTCGCGGGAAGACTGAGTGAGCAGTTCTTC. Protein: CASSLLAGRLSEQFF.

The chain couples TRBV10-1 to TRBJ2-5; 8 bases line up with TRBD2. V trimming: 8 bases; J trimming: 2 bases; junction bases outside the gene matches: 7. Germline V gene data show CDR1 as WNHNN and CDR2 as SYGVQD (reference sequence). The CDR3 consists of 14 residues. CDR3 sequence: CASQIVAGQETQYF. DNA of the CDR3: TGCGCCAGCCAAATCGTAGCGGGACAAGAGACCCAGTACTTC.

The rearrangement uses TRBV6-2 or TRBV6-3 and TRBJ1-1; D may be TRBD1 (5 bases). The germline CDR1 and CDR2 sequences are MNHEY and SVGEGT. The CDR3 length is 17 residues. The V end lost 5 bases, the J end lost 1 base, and 20 bases lay between the germline ends. CDR3 amino acids: CASSRPTTGIGNTEAFF. The CDR3 bases are TGTGCCAGCAGTCGCCCTACCACAGGAATAGGGAACACTGAAGCTTTCTTT.

This rearrangement joins TRBV2 to TRBJ1-3, with 7 positions matching TRBD1. From germline, CDR1 is SNHLY and CDR2 FYNNEI. The length of the CDR3 is 16 residues. The junction had 5 bases not matched to a gene; V was cut back by 3 bases and J by 0 bases. In DNA, the CDR3 is TGTGCCAGCAGTGACGGGACAGCCGACTCTGGAAACACCATATATTTT. It yields the protein CASSDGTADSGNTIYF.

The V call is TRBV20-1, the J call TRBJ1-4, with D possibly being TRBD1 (6 bases). CDR1 is DFQATT, CDR2 SNEGSKA, per germline (reference sequence). With 3 bases removed from V and 2 bases from J, the gap between germline ends came to 13 bases. CDR3 size: 15 residues. CDR3 in amino acids: CSASRQGMTNEKLFF. Written as DNA, the CDR3 is TGCAGTGCTAGTAGGCAGGGGATGACTAATGAAAAACTGTTTTTT.

The chain has TRBV19 and TRBJ1-5; D is unresolved. The CDR3 spans 14 residues. V was cut by 5 bases and J by 2 bases, with 10 bases left in between. CDR1 and CDR2 (germline): LNHDA, SQIVND (reference sequence). The CDR3 here is CASSGRVGNQPQHF. DNA of the CDR3: TGTGCCAGTAGTGGGCGGGTTGGCAATCAGCCCCAGCATTTT.

The J gene is TRBJ2-6, the V gene TRBV19; a possible D gene is TRBD1 (6 bases). CDR1 LNHDA and CDR2 SQIVND come from the germline V gene (reference sequence). The CDR3 is made up of 16 amino acids. V lost 3 bases and J lost 1, with 10 bases in between. The CDR3 DNA reads as TGTGCCAGTAGTATCCAGGGGAATTCTGGGGCCAACGTCCTGACTTTC. Translating gives CASSIQGNSGANVLTF.

V is TRBV5-6 and J is TRBJ2-1; 8 bases align to TRBD2. Looked up from germline, CDR1 is SGHDT and CDR2 is YYEEEE. V shed 0 bases, J shed 0 bases, and the junction held 2 bases outside the gene matches. The CDR3 length is 16 residues. The CDR3 DNA sequence: TGTGCCAGCAGCTTGGGGCGGGAGGTCTCCTACAATGAGCAGTTCTTC. This gives the protein CASSLGREVSYNEQFF.

The gene calls are TRBV11-2 and TRBJ2-1, with D possibly TRBD2 on 5 matching bases. V was cut by 1 base and J by 2 bases, with 6 bases left in between. Germline V lookup: CDR1 SGHAT, CDR2 FQNNGV. CDR3 length equals 14 residues. The CDR3 DNA reads as TGTGCCAGCAGCTTAGCCGGGACCTACAATGAGCAGTTCTTC. Its protein product is CASSLAGTYNEQFF.

V gene TRBV5-1 combines with J gene TRBJ2-7; possible D gene TRBD1, 6 bases. V was trimmed by 0 bases and J by 6 bases, leaving 13 bases between them. The CDR3 is 14 amino acids. Germline V lookup: CDR1 SGHRS, CDR2 YFSETQ. DNA of the CDR3: TGCGCCAGCAGCTTGGGGCAGGGGCTGCGCGAGCAGTACTTC. It codes for CASSLGQGLREQYF.

The chain links TRBV27 to TRBJ1-2; TRBD1 aligns across 7 bases. Germline CDR1 is MNHEY and CDR2 is SMNVEV (reference sequence). CDR3 size: 15 residues. Trimming removed 0 bases from V and 4 bases from J; junction bases left unmatched: 5. The CDR3 here is CASSLSGAGGYGYTF. CDR3 coding DNA: TGTGCCAGCAGTTTATCTGGCGCAGGGGGCTATGGCTACACCTTC.

The gene calls are TRBV25-1 and TRBJ2-5; 7 positions match TRBD1. Trimming took 5 bases from V and 7 from J; bases not matched to a gene: 13. The CDR3 contains 15 residues. Germline values: CDR1 MGHDK, CDR2 SYGVNS. Here the CDR3 DNA reads TGTGCCAGCAGTACGACAGGGACCCCAGGAGGGACCCAGTACTTC. It yields the protein CASSTTGTPGGTQYF.